A single count supports the clone carrying this T cell receptor beta chain. The sample belongs to a study of blood T cell repertoires in COVID-19. Background on the study: The United States, Italy and Spain supplied acute and convalescent COVID-19 samples. PBMCs, B-cell-depleted T cells, or T cells provided the cDNA or gDNA that made up the material.

Only in-frame clones appear in the TCRdb table, and some are missing; sequencing was by immunoSEQ multiplex PCR. The sample carries 220,000 or so clones, over 65% recorded once. Membership in each cohort depended on participant-reported clinical history. Germline CDR1 reads SGHTA; CDR2 reads FQGTGA. The CDR3 sequence is 17 residues long. V shed 5 bases, J shed 6 bases, and the junction held 15 bases outside the gene matches. The TCR originated in a woman aged 55 to 70 who had recovered from COVID-19. The gene calls are TRBV7-3 and TRBJ2-1; 8 positions match TRBD1. The sample was PBMCs or T cells enriched from blood (not recorded which). The CDR3 DNA is TGTGCCAGCAGCCCCGCCCCCGGACAGGGATTCTCCAATGAGCAGTTCTTC. It encodes CASSPAPGQGFSNEQFF.